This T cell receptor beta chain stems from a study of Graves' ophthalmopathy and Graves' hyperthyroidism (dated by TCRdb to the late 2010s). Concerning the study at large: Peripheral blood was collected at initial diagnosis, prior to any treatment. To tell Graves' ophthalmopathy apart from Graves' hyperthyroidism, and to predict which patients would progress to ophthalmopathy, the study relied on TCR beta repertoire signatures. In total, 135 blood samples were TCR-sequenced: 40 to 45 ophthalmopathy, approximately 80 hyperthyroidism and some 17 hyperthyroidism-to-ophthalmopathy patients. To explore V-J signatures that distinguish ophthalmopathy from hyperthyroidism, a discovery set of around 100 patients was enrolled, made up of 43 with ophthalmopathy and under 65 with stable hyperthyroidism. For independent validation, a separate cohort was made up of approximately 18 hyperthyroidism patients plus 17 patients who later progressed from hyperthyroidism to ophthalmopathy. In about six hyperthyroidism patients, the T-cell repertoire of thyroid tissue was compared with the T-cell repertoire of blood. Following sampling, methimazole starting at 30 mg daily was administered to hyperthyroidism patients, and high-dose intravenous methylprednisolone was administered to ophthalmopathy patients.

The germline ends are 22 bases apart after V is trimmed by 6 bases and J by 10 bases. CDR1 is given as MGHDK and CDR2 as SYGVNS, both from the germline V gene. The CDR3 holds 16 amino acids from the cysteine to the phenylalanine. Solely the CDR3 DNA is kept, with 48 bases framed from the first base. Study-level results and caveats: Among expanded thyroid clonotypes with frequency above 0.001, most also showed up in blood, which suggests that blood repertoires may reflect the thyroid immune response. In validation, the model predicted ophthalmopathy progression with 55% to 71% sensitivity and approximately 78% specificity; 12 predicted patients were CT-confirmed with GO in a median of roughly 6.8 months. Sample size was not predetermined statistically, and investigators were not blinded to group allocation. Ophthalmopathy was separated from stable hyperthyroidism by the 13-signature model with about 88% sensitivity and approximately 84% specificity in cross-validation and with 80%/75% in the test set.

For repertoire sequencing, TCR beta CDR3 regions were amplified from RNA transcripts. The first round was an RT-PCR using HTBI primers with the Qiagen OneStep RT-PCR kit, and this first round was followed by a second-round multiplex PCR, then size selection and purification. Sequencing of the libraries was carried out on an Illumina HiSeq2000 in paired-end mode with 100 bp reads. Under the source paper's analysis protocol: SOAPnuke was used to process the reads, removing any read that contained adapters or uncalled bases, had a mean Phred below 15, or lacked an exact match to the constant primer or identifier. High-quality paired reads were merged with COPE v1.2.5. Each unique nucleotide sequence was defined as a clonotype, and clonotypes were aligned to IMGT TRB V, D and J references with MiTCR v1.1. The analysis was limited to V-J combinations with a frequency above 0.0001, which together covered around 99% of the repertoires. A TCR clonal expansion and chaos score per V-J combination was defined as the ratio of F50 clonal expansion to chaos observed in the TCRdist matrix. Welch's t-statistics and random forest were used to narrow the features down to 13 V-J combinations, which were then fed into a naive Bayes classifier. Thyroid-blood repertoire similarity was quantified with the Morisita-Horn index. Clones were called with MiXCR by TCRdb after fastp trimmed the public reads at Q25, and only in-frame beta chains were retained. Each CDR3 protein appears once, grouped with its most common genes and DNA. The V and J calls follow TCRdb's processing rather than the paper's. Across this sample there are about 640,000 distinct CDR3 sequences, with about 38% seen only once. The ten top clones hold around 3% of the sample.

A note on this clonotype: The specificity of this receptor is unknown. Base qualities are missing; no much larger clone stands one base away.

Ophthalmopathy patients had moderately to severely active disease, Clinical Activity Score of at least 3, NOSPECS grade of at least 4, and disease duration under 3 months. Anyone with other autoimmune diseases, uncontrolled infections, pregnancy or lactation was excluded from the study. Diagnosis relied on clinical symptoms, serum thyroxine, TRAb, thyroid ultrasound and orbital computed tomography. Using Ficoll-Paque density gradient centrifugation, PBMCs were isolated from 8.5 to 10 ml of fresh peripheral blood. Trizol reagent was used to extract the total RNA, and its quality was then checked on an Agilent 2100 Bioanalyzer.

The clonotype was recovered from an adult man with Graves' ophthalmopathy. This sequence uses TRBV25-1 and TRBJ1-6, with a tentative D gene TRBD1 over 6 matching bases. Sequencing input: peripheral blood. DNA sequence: TGTGCCAGCAGCTTAGCCTCGGGCAGGGGAGGCTCACCCCTCCACTTT. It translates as CASSLASGRGGSPLHF.